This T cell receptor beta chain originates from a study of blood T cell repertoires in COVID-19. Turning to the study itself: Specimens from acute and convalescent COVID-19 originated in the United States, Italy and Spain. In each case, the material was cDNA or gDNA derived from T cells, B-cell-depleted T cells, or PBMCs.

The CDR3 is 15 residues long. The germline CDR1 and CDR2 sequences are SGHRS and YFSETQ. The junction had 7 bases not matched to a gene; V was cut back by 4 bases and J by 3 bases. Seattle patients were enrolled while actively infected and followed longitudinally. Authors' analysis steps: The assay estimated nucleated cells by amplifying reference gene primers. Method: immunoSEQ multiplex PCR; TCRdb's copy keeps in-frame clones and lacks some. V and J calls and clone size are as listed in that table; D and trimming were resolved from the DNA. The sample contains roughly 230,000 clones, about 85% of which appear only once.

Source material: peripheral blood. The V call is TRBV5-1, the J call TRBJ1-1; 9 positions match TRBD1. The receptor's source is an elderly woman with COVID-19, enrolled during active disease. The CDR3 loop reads CASSVPQGAHTEAFF. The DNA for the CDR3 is TGCGCCAGCAGCGTACCACAGGGGGCGCACACTGAAGCTTTCTTT.